The 8 T cell receptor beta chains reported below all come from one sample, sequenced in a study of beta chain features in type 1 diabetes. As every portion of the isolated RNA was reverse transcribed, the sequencing read expressed TCRB transcripts. Sequencing used immunoSEQ multiplex PCR; TCRdb keeps in-frame clones, though not all of them. This table has some 410,000 clones, roughly 14% appearing once. The sequenced material came from naive CD4+ T cells from blood. Every receptor here comes from a man younger than 40 in good health.

V gene TRBV19 combines with J gene TRBJ1-5, with 7 bases aligning to TRBD1. V trimming: 4 bases; J trimming: 2 bases; junction bases outside the gene matches: 2. This CDR3 comprises 14 residues. In germline, CDR1 is LNHDA, CDR2 SQIVND (reference sequence). Here the CDR3 DNA reads TGTGCCAGTAGTACAACAGGGGGCAATCAGCCCCAGCATTTT. Protein: CASSTTGGNQPQHF.

The V gene is TRBV7-2, the J gene TRBJ2-1; D is perhaps TRBD2 (5 bases). Germline lookup yields CDR1 SGHTA and CDR2 FQGNSA. This CDR3 has 11 residues. With 5 bases removed from V and 8 bases from J, the gap between germline ends came to 7 bases. The CDR3 loop is CASSPSYEQFF. In DNA, the CDR3 is TGTGCCAGCAGCCCTAGCTATGAGCAGTTCTTC. Filled out from reference TRBV7-2 and TRBJ2-1, the complete variable domain reads GAGVSQSPSNKVTEKGKDVELRCDPISGHTALYWYRQSLGQGLEFLIYFQGNSAPDKSGLPSDRFSAERTGGSVSTLTIQRTQQEDSAVYLCASSPSYEQFFGPGTRLTVL.

In this sample, this clone turned up a few times. The chain is built from TRBV28 and TRBJ1-2, with TRBD1 identical over 8 bases. Trimming took 5 bases from V and 5 from J; bases not matched to a gene: 10. Germline loops: CDR1 MDHEN, CDR2 SYDVKM. CDR3 size: 15 residues. DNA of the CDR3: TGTGCCAGCAGTCCCTTCTCAGGGGGCGGTTATGGCTACACCTTC. Translating gives CASSPFSGGGYGYTF.

At least ten counts were recorded for this clone. The V gene is TRBV30, the J gene TRBJ1-2; 7 bases agree with TRBD1. With 1 base clipped from V and 4 bases from J, the junction kept 6 bases outside the gene matches. The CDR3 runs to 14 residues. Germline V gene lookup returns CDR1 GTSNPN and CDR2 SVGIG (reference sequence). DNA for the CDR3: TGTGCCTGGAGTGCGACAGGGTTCGTCTATGGCTACACCTTC. This encodes CAWSATGFVYGYTF.

This clone was counted between two and nine times. This chain connects TRBV9 to TRBJ2-2, with D hard to call. The length of the CDR3 is 14 residues. The ends were cut back, 2 bases at V and 3 bases at J, with 8 bases in the middle. Per the germline V gene, CDR1 is SGDLS and CDR2 is YYNGEE. The CDR3 nucleotides are TGTGCCAGCAGCGTTAAGCAGTACACCGGGGAGCTGTTTTTT. Its translation is CASSVKQYTGELFF.

This clone showed up many times. This chain connects TRBV19 to TRBJ2-4; TRBD1 matches 8 bases. CDR3 length: 14 amino acids. J gave up 9 bases and V 5 bases, and 9 bases lay outside the gene matches. Per the germline V gene, CDR1 is LNHDA and CDR2 is SQIVND (reference sequence). CDR3 coding DNA: TGTGCCAGTAGTCCCCAGGGGGCTGCGGCCATTCAGTACTTC. Its translation is CASSPQGAAAIQYF.

The chain employs TRBV7-2 and TRBJ1-6; the D gene is possibly TRBD1 (6 bases). CDR1 and CDR2 from the germline V gene are SGHTA and FQGNSA. The V and J ends lost 4 bases and 10 bases respectively, with 11 bases between them. The CDR3 spans 13 residues. The DNA for the CDR3 is TGTGCCAGCAGCTATAGGACAGCCTCACCCCTCCACTTT. Amino acid sequence: CASSYRTASPLHF. Looking up the rest from reference TRBV7-2 and TRBJ1-6 gives the full variable domain: GAGVSQSPSNKVTEKGKDVELRCDPISGHTALYWYRQSLGQGLEFLIYFQGNSAPDKSGLPSDRFSAERTGGSVSTLTIQRTQQEDSAVYLCASSYRTASPLHFGNGTRLTVT.

Only a few counts were recorded for this clone. This chain joins TRBV5-1 and TRBJ2-1; no firm D call. Trimming took 4 bases from V and 5 from J, leaving 10 bases between them. Germline-derived CDR1 and CDR2 are SGHRS and YFSETQ. CDR3 length: 13 residues. The CDR3 nucleotides read TGCGCCAGCAGCCGGTCTGGGAACAATGAGCAGTTCTTC. Its translation is CASSRSGNNEQFF.